The entry below describes one TCR beta chain. What it binds is not known. Researchers isolated at least 6 million PBMCs per sample. This sample was included in a study of blood T cells in healthy people across ages. The authors ran a second PCR of 7 to 11 cycles using a sample-barcoded 5' primer and a J-beta primer mix. TCRdb used MiXCR to reprocess the 5' RACE reads, holding one entry per CDR3 protein. Of about 2 million distinct CDR3 sequences in the sample, roughly 52% are singletons; the top ten hold less than 2.5%. This CDR3 is 17 amino acids long. Study-level findings and limits: Because donor CMV status was unknown, expanded clonotype changes were possibly confounded. With age, beta diversity per million T cells declined roughly linearly, significantly by approximately 40. Those diversity estimates obtained from one million T cells were thought to be underestimates.

The sequence came from a woman aged 40 to 55 in good health. The specimen was blood. The rearrangement links TRBV21-1 to TRBJ2-3; the DNA was not compared with TRBD1, the D call given in the table. TRBV21-1 represents a pseudogene. The CDR3 DNA follows: TGTGCCAGCAGCAAAGTGACGACGGGACCTAGCACAGATACGCAGTATTTT. Its translation is CASSKVTTGPSTDTQYF.